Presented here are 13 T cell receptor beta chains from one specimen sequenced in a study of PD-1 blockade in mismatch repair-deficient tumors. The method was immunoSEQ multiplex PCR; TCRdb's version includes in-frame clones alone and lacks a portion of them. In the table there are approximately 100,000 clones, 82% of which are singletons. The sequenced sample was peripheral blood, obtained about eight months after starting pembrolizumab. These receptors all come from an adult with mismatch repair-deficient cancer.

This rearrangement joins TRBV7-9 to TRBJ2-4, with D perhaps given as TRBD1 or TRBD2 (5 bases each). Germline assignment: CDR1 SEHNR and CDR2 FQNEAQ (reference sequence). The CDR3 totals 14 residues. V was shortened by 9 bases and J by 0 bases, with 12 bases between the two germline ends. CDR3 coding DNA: TGTGCCAGTGAGGGGTCTCTAGCCAAAAACATTCAGTACTTC. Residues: CASEGSLAKNIQYF.

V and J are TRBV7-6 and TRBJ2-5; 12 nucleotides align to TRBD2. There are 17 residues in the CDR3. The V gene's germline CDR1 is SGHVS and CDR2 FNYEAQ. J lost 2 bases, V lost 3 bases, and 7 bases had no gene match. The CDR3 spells CASSFRLAGAGQETQYF. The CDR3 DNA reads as TGTGCCAGCAGCTTCAGACTAGCGGGAGCGGGGCAAGAGACCCAGTACTTC.

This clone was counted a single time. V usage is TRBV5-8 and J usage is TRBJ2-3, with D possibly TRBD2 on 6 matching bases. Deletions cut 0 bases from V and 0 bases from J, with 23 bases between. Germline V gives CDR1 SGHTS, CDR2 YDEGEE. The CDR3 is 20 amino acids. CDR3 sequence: CASSLGSGPNTARSTDTQYF. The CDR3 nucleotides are TGTGCCAGCAGCTTGGGTAGCGGTCCAAATACGGCACGCAGCACAGATACGCAGTATTTT.

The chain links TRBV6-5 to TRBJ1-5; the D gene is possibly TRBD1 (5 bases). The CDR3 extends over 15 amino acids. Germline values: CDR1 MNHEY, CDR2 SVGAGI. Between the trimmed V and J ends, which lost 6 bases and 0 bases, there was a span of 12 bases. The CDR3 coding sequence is TGTGCCAGCAGACAATCGGGACTTAGCAATCAGCCCCAGCATTTT. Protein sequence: CASRQSGLSNQPQHF.

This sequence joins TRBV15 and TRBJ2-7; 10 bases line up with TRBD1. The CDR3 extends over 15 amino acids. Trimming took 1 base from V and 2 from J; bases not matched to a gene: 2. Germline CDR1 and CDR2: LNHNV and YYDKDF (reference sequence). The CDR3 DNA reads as TGTGCCACCAGCAGAGCCGGGACAGGGGCCTACGAGCAGTACTTC. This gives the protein CATSRAGTGAYEQYF. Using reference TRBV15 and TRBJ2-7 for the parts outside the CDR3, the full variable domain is DAMVIQNPRYQVTQFGKPVTLSCSQTLNHNVMYWYQQKSSQAPKLLFHYYDKDFNNEADTPDNFQSRRPNTSFCFLDIRSPGLGDTAMYLCATSRAGTGAYEQYFGPGTRLTVT.

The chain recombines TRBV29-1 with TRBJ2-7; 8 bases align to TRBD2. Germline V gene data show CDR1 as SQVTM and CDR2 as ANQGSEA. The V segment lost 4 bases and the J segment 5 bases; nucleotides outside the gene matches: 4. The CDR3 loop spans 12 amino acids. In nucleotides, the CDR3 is TGCAGCGTTGTCCTAGCGGGCCACGAGCAGTACTTC. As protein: CSVVLAGHEQYF.

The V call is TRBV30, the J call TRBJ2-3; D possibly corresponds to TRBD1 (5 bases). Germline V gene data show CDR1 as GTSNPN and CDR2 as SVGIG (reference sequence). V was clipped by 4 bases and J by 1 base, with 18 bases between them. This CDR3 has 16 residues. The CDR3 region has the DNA TGTGCCTGGACTGGGGCCAAGTTTCCAGGCACAGATACGCAGTATTTT. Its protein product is CAWTGAKFPGTDTQYF.

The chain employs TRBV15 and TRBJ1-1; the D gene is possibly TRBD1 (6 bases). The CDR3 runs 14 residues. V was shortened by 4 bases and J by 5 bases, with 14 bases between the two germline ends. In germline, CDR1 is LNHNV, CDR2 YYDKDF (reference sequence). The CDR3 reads CATSTTQGRTEAFF. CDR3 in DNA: TGTGCCACCAGCACCACGCAGGGGAGGACTGAAGCTTTCTTT.

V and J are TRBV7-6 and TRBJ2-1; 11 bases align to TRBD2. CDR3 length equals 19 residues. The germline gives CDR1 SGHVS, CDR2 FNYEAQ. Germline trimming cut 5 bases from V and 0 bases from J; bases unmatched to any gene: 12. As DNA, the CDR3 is TGTGCCAGCAGCCGCCGCGCGGTAACTAGCGGGGGCTCCTACAATGAGCAGTTCTTC. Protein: CASSRRAVTSGGSYNEQFF. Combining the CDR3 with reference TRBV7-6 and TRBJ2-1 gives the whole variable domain GAGVSQSPRYKVTKRGQDVALRCDPISGHVSLYWYRQALGQGPEFLTYFNYEAQQDKSGLPNDRFSAERPEGSISTLTIQRTEQRDSAMYRCASSRRAVTSGGSYNEQFFGPGTRLTVL.

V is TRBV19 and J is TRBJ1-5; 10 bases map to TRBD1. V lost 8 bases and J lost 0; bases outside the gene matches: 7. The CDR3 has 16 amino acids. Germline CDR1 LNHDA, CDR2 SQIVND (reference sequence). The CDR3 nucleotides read TGTGCCAGTCGACAGGGGGCGCGAAGTAGCAATCAGCCCCAGCATTTT. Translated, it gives CASRQGARSSNQPQHF.

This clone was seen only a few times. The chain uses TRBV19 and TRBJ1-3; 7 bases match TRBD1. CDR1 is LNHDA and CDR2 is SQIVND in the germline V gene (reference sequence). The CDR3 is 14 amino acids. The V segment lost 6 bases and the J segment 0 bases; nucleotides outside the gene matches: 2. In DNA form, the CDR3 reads TGTGCCAGTAGCCGGACAGGCTCTGGAAACACCATATATTTT. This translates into CASSRTGSGNTIYF. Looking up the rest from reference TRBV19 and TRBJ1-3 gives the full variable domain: DGGITQSPKYLFRKEGQNVTLSCEQNLNHDAMYWYRQDPGQGLRLIYYSQIVNDFQKGDIAEGYSVSREKKESFPLTVTSAQKNPTAFYLCASSRTGSGNTIYFGEGSWLTVV.

The CDR3 DNA reads as TGTGCCGCCGATAGCGGCTTCTACGAGCAGTACTTC. Its translation is CAADSGFYEQYF. This chain uses TRBV6-1 with TRBJ2-7; D possibly corresponds to TRBD2 (6 bases). CDR3 size: 12 residues. CDR1 and CDR2 from the germline V gene are MNHNS and SASEGT. V lost 11 bases to trimming and J lost 3 bases, with 14 bases between them.

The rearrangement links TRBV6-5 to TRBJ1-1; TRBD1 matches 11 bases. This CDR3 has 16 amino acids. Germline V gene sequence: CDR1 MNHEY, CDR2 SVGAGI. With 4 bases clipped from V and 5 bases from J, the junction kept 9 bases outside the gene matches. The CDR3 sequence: CASSSGQGVFGTEAFF. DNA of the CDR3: TGTGCCAGCAGTTCGGGACAGGGGGTTTTCGGTACTGAAGCTTTCTTT.